The clone carrying this T cell receptor (beta chain) was counted only a few times. Its antigen is unidentified. At the DNA level, this CDR3 is encoded by other sequences in the same sample as well. The sample belongs to a study of cytotoxic CD8 clonotypes in ibrutinib-treated CLL. Findings of the study overall: Sustained-remission and progressing patients were not sampled at matched times.

The germline V gene has CDR1 LNHDA and CDR2 SQIVND (reference sequence). This CDR3 spans 11 amino acids. V lost 7 bases to trimming and J lost 4 bases, with 7 bases between them. Clones were read by immunoSEQ multiplex PCR, and TCRdb kept only the in-frame ones, dropping some. The sample records 120,000 to 150,000 clones, approximately 77% being singletons. The specimen comprised PBMCs, sampled after 12 months of ibrutinib treatment. This TCR came from a human donor with chronic lymphocytic leukemia. The rearrangement joins TRBV19 to TRBJ1-1, with D hard to call. CDR3 nucleotide sequence: TGTGCCAGTACTCGGGGCACTGAAGCTTTCTTT. As protein: CASTRGTEAFF. Full variable domain (missing parts from reference TRBV19 and TRBJ1-1): DGGITQSPKYLFRKEGQNVTLSCEQNLNHDAMYWYRQDPGQGLRLIYYSQIVNDFQKGDIAEGYSVSREKKESFPLTVTSAQKNPTAFYLCASTRGTEAFFGQGTRLTVV.